This T cell receptor beta chain comes out of a study of T cells in Graves' hyperthyroidism and ophthalmopathy. This CDR3 is built from 18 residues. J was trimmed by 4 bases and V by 6 bases; bases with no gene match: 18. CDR1 and CDR2 (germline): KGHSH, LQKENI. The source material, RNA transcripts, was used to amplify TCR beta CDR3 regions. The TCR CDR3 first-round RT-PCR relied on the HTBI primer set. TCRdb independently ran MiXCR on the multiplex PCR reads; one entry per CDR3 protein. The repertoire holds some 370,000 distinct CDR3 sequences, with about a sixth as singletons. The sequencing input was blood. The chain employs TRBV18 and TRBJ2-4; 7 bases match TRBD2. The TCR originated in a woman aged 25 to 39 with Graves' hyperthyroidism that later progressed to Graves' ophthalmopathy. In DNA, the CDR3 is TGTGCCAGCTCCAAGGGAGGCGCGGGAGAGGGATGGAAAAACATTCAGTACTTC. This encodes CASSKGGAGEGWKNIQYF.